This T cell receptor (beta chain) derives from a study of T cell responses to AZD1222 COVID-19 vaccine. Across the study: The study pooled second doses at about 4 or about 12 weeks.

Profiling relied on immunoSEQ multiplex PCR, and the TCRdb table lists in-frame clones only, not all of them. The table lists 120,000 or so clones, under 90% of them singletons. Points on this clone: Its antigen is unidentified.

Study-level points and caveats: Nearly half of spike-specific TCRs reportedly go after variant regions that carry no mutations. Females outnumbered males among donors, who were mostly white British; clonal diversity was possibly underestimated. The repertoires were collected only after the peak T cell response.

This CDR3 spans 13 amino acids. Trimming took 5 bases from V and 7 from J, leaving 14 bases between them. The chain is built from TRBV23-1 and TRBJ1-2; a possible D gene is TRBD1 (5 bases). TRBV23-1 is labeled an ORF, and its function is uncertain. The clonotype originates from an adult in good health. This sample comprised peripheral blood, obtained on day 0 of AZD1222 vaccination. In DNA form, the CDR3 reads TGCGCCAGCAGTTGGGGCAGGGTGCTTGGCTACACCTTC. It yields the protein CASSWGRVLGYTF.